This TCR beta chain was found in a study of OX40 agonist ivuxolimab in advanced cancers. Describing the broader study: Ivuxolimab, which targeted the costimulatory receptor OX40 (CD134), was an agonistic, fully human IgG2 monoclonal antibody. Intravenous ivuxolimab was administered to patients every 2 weeks at six dose levels: 0.01, 0.1, 0.3, 1.5, 3 and 10 mg/kg. Of the 50 to 55 patients in dose escalation, 19 had hepatocellular carcinoma, about 15 had melanoma, 9 had renal cell carcinoma and 9 had head and neck cancer. The dose-escalation cohort was 82.7% male with a mean age of approximately 59 years, ranging from roughly 20 to 80. Prior anti-PD-1, anti-PD-L1 or anti-CTLA-4 therapy was permitted, and checkpoint inhibitors had been received by approximately 39% of dose-escalation patients. Partial responses occurred in three dose-escalation patients, of whom one had hepatocellular carcinoma and two had cutaneous melanoma. Peripheral TCRbeta sequencing aimed to test whether ivuxolimab altered TCR sequence diversity and caused clonal T-cell expansion. The paper describes the monotherapy dose-escalation part (N = 52 patients) of the phase I trial of ivuxolimab. What the research found in general, with its limitations: Antigen specificity was not determined for the clonally expanded peripheral T cells. At doses of 0.1 to 3.0 mg/kg, clonal expansion of both CD4+ and CD8+ T cells in blood was seen between baseline and week 6. Low levels of normalized T-cell clonal expansion were also seen in some patients who did not respond. After ivuxolimab, expanded clones were on average more numerous among CD8+ T cells than among CD4+ T cells. In the 0.1-3.0 mg/kg groups, partial responders were among the patients with the lowest normalized peripheral clonal expansion, particularly in CD8+ T cells.

Genomic DNA was isolated from the sorted cells so that the TCRbeta CDR3 region could be sequenced. The immunoSEQ Assay was used for sequencing of TCRbeta CDR3 regions. Sourced from immuneACCESS, this table was stored by TCRdb with only in-frame sequences that have V and J called. A share of the clones is absent; for the studies checked, an unresolved V gene accounts for under half, and the remainder has no known explanation. This sample has about 12,000 clones in its table, and about 75% of those were observed once. The ten largest make up approximately 12% of the sample. Patients with autoimmune disease history or receiving systemic immunosuppression were excluded from the trial. Peripheral blood for TCR sequencing was collected from all dose cohorts at baseline, on cycle 4 day 1, and on cycle 7 day 1. The samples were drawn from a first-in-human, open-label, multicenter phase I dose-escalation trial of ivuxolimab. Adults with locally advanced or metastatic melanoma, renal cell carcinoma, hepatocellular carcinoma or head and neck squamous cell carcinoma were enrolled in the trial. Before TCR sequencing, CD4+ and CD8+ T cells were separately sorted from peripheral blood.

This clone was observed a single time. This clone's antigen is unknown. Per-base qualities were not stored, and no clone one base away is much larger. The germline V end is reduced by 5 bases and the J end by 0 bases; junction bases left unmatched: 5. The germline V gene (reference sequence) yields LNHDA for CDR1 and SQIVND for CDR2. CDR3 length: 15 amino acids, cysteine to phenylalanine. The CDR3 DNA has 45 bases and is translated from base 1. The material was CD4+ or CD8+ T cells sorted from blood, obtained in a trial of the OX40 agonist ivuxolimab. The receptor was isolated from an adult with an advanced solid tumor such as melanoma, head and neck, liver or kidney cancer. The chain joins TRBV19 to TRBJ1-1, with 8 junctional bases fitting TRBD1. Here the CDR3 is given as CASSGATGVNTEAFF. The DNA reads as follows: TGTGCCAGTAGTGGGGCGACAGGGGTGAACACTGAAGCTTTCTTT.